This T cell receptor beta chain emerged from a study of molecular identifiers for immune sequencing clone quantification. Whole-study results and caveats: In CMV-specific effectors, clones above 20 copies held over 98% of molecules; naive, under 1%.

This clonotype was detected many times. Its specificity is unknown. The V and J ends lost 2 bases and 5 bases respectively, with 14 bases between them. This CDR3 contains 15 residues. Germline V gene sequence: CDR1 LNHDA, CDR2 SQIVND (reference sequence). Listed TCR primers, together with previously described methods, were used for the bulk TCR libraries. TCRdb re-called the PCR reads with MiXCR, one entry per CDR3 protein. The top ten hold 2% to 3% of the sample, which has roughly 6,500 distinct CDR3 sequences, 15% to 20% seen once. With RNA at 10%, 30% or 50%, naive CD8 libraries came from around 20,000 to 1,000,000 sorted cells. Sorting was used to obtain naive CD8 T cells (CD8+CD4-CCR7+CD45RA+).

V is TRBV19 and J is TRBJ2-3; D is perhaps TRBD1 (5 bases). Sequenced input: naive CD8+ T cells from blood, with Jurkat cell RNA spiked in. Regarding subset: FACS-sorted CD8+CD4-CCR7+CD45RA+ naive T cells. This clonotype was obtained from a human donor in good health. Some libraries in this study had Jurkat cell RNA spiked in. This CDR3 is CASSIFSGNGDTQYF. The CDR3, as DNA: TGTGCCAGTAGTATATTTTCAGGGAATGGAGATACGCAGTATTTT.